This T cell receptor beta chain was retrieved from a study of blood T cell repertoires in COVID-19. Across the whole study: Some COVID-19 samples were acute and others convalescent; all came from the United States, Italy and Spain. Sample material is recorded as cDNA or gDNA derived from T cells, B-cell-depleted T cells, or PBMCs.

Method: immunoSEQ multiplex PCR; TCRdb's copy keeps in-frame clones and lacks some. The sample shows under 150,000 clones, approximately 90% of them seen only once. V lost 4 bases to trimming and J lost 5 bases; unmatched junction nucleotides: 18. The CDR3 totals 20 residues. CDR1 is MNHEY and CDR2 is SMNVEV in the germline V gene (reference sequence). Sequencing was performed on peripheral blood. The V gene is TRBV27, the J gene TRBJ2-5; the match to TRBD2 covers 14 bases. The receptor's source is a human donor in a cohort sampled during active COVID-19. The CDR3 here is CASSSLPGTSGGARVETQYF. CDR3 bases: TGTGCCAGCAGTTCCCTCCCGGGGACTAGCGGGGGAGCTAGGGTCGAGACCCAGTACTTC.